These 15 T cell receptor beta chains came from one sample sequenced in a study of a mutant IDH1 vaccine in newly diagnosed glioma. These receptors' antigens are unknown. Sequencing was performed with immunoSEQ multiplex PCR; in TCRdb, only in-frame clones are kept and a portion is missing. This sample has around 46,000 clones, with just under 80% found just once. Time point of the sample: week 5, during vaccination. The study gave 300 ug of mutant IDH1 20-mer peptide per vaccine dose, with topical imiquimod. The specimen was PBMCs, collected from a glioma patient whose treatment included an IDH1 peptide vaccine. Receptors were obtained from a man in his forties or fifties with glioma.

This clone is a singleton in its sample. The rearrangement joins TRBV6-1 to TRBJ2-7; TRBD2 matches 7 bases. Germline V lookup: CDR1 MNHNS, CDR2 SASEGT. The CDR3 covers 15 residues. V dropped 8 bases and J dropped 3; count of bases not matched to a gene: 13. The CDR3 nucleotides read TGTGCCAGCCTTCGGCCAGGGAGGGTGAGCTACGAGCAGTACTTC. This translates into CASLRPGRVSYEQYF.

This clone came up many times. The V call is TRBV9, the J call TRBJ2-7, with a weak D call TRBD1 (6 bases). Between the trimmed V and J ends, which lost 2 bases and 1 base, there was a span of 13 bases. Per the germline V gene, CDR1 is SGDLS and CDR2 is YYNGEE. The CDR3 covers 15 residues. The DNA for the CDR3 is TGTGCCAGCAGCGTTGACGACAGGAATTCCTACGAGCAGTACTTC. Protein product: CASSVDDRNSYEQYF.

The J gene is TRBJ2-1, the V gene TRBV2; D unresolved. Germline CDR1 SNHLY, CDR2 FYNNEI. The CDR3 sequence is 10 residues long. V lost 6 bases and J lost 10, with 7 bases in between. The CDR3, as DNA: TGTGCCAGCAGAAGTCGCGAGCAGTTCTTC. Amino acid sequence: CASRSREQFF.

V and J are TRBV18 and TRBJ1-2; 9 bases fit TRBD1. There are 13 residues in the CDR3. Trimming took 6 bases from V and 7 from J; bases not matched to a gene: 6. Germline V gene lookup returns CDR1 KGHSH and CDR2 LQKENI. The CDR3 region has the DNA TGTGCCAGCTCTACAGGGGGCCGGAGTGGCTACACCTTC. It specifies CASSTGGRSGYTF.

The genes are TRBV11-2 and TRBJ1-2; TRBD1 aligns across 11 bases. V dropped 1 base and J dropped 8; count of bases not matched to a gene: 0. This CDR3 is built from 13 residues. The germline gives CDR1 SGHAT, CDR2 FQNNGV. CDR3 protein: CASSLGDRGGYTF. For the CDR3, the DNA is TGTGCCAGCAGCTTAGGGGACAGGGGGGGCTACACCTTC.

This clone has only a few counts. The rearrangement uses TRBV6-5 and TRBJ2-2, with D unclear. V lost 9 bases and J 4 bases, leaving 15 bases between the germline ends. This CDR3 has 14 amino acids. CDR1 is MNHEY and CDR2 is SVGAGI in the germline V gene. The CDR3 DNA sequence: TGTGCCAGTTGTCCCGAGGTCCCCACCGGGGAGCTGTTTTTT. Its protein product is CASCPEVPTGELFF.

This clone has just one count. The chain couples TRBV9 to TRBJ1-4; D is unclear. The germline CDR1 and CDR2 sequences are SGDLS and YYNGEE. Trimming left V 0 bases short and J 4 bases short, with 10 bases between. The CDR3 sequence is 15 residues long. CDR3 nucleotides: TGTGCCAGCAGCGTAGTAGGGCAGAATAATGAAAAACTGTTTTTT. Translated: CASSVVGQNNEKLFF.

This rearrangement joins TRBV27 to TRBJ1-2; D gene uncertain. Germline V gives CDR1 MNHEY, CDR2 SMNVEV (reference sequence). This CDR3 region has 13 residues. V lost 6 bases to trimming and J lost 6 bases, with 14 bases between them. DNA for the CDR3: TGTGCCAGCAGCCCTTCCTACACTAATGGCTACACCTTC. This translates into CASSPSYTNGYTF.

This clone showed up just once. The genes are TRBV4-3 and TRBJ2-1, with a weak D call TRBD1 (5 bases). The ends were cut back, 3 bases at V and 8 bases at J, with 17 bases in the middle. CDR1 is LGHNA, CDR2 YSLEER, per germline. CDR3 length: 15 residues. In DNA form, the CDR3 reads TGCGCCAGCAGCCAGGGCACAGGATATAACGATGAGCAGTTCTTC. Residues: CASSQGTGYNDEQFF.

This chain joins TRBV7-9 and TRBJ2-7, with D maybe TRBD2 (6 bases). Deletions cut 5 bases from V and 2 bases from J, with 16 bases between. Germline V lookup: CDR1 SEHNR, CDR2 FQNEAQ (reference sequence). CDR3 length equals 15 residues. The CDR3 sequence is CASSAHPSEPYEQYF. The CDR3 DNA is TGTGCCAGCAGCGCCCACCCTAGCGAACCCTACGAGCAGTACTTC.

This chain links TRBV5-8 with TRBJ2-1, with TRBD2 matching 10 bases. Germline V lookup: CDR1 SGHTS, CDR2 YDEGEE. The CDR3 covers 14 residues. Unmatched junction bases numbered 3, after V lost 0 bases and J lost 9 bases. CDR3 protein: CASSLASGGVEQFF. The CDR3 nucleotides are TGTGCCAGCAGCTTGGCTAGCGGGGGAGTTGAGCAGTTCTTC.

The genes are TRBV5-4 and TRBJ2-2; D tentatively reads TRBD1 or TRBD2 (5 bases each). This CDR3 region has 16 residues. The V and J ends lost 1 base and 6 bases respectively, with 16 bases between them. Germline V gene lookup returns CDR1 SGHNT and CDR2 YYREEE (reference sequence). The CDR3 sequence: CASSLSAGAGAGELFF. The CDR3 DNA sequence: TGTGCCAGCAGCTTGTCTGCCGGGGCCGGGGCCGGGGAGCTGTTTTTT.

CDR3 DNA: TGTGCCAGCAGTGGGACACCCAAGAACACTGAAGCTTTCTTT. Protein product: CASSGTPKNTEAFF. The chain combines TRBV28 with TRBJ1-1; D may be TRBD1 (6 bases). The CDR3 has 14 amino acids. Trimming shortened V by 5 bases and J by 1 base, and 11 bases separated the two germline ends. CDR1 and CDR2 (germline): MDHEN, SYDVKM. The full variable domain, its missing parts supplied by reference TRBV28 and TRBJ1-1, is DVKVTQSSRYLVKRTGEKVFLECVQDMDHENMFWYRQDPGLGLRLIYFSYDVKMKEKGDIPEGYSVSREKKERFSLILESASTNQTSMYLCASSGTPKNTEAFFGQGTRLTVV.

The chain couples TRBV30 to TRBJ1-2, with 8 bases lining up with TRBD1. The CDR3 is made up of 14 amino acids. Germline V CDR1 and CDR2: GTSNPN, SVGIG (reference sequence). V was clipped by 1 base and J by 5 bases; unmatched bases: 6. Here the CDR3 reads CAWSGDRGQYGYTF. CDR3 coding DNA: TGTGCCTGGAGTGGAGACAGGGGCCAATATGGCTACACCTTC.

J is TRBJ2-5 and V is TRBV5-6; D perhaps matches TRBD1 (5 bases). The CDR3 has 16 amino acids. Germline V gives CDR1 SGHDT, CDR2 YYEEEE. Trimming took 4 bases from V and 4 from J, leaving 20 bases between them. CDR3 bases: TGTGCCAGCAGCCGAATTGGTAGGGGTCTGGGAGAGACCCAGTACTTC. This sequence encodes CASSRIGRGLGETQYF.